Shown below are 20 T cell receptor beta chains from a single sample sequenced in a study of T-cell memory formation after mild COVID-19. One entry per CDR3 protein results from TCRdb running MiXCR on the 5' RACE reads. The sample carries about 470,000 distinct CDR3 sequences, roughly 18% recorded once. Sequences were obtained from PBMCs or a T cell subset sorted from them (not recorded which). The receptors derive from an adult woman who had mild COVID-19 (a few samples of this study predate the infection). Cell type and time point are not known.

This clonotype appeared a few times. The chain couples TRBV3-1 to TRBJ1-1, with D unresolved. The germline CDR1 and CDR2 sequences are LGHDT and YNNKEL (reference sequence). The CDR3 length is 11 residues. The V end lost 4 bases, the J end lost 7 bases, and 7 bases lay between the germline ends. CDR3 sequence (DNA): TGTGCCAGCAGCCGTAGGTTTGAAGCTTTCTTT. Protein product: CASSRRFEAFF.

This sequence joins TRBV7-2 and TRBJ2-5; TRBD2 matches 11 bases. The trim removed 5 bases at V and 4 bases at J, leaving 3 bases unmatched. The CDR3 spans 14 residues. Germline V CDR1 and CDR2: SGHTA, FQGNSA. CDR3: CASSTSGRGETQYF. The CDR3 nucleotides are TGTGCCAGCAGCACTAGCGGGAGAGGAGAGACCCAGTACTTC.

This clonotype occurred a few times. The chain joins TRBV21-1 to TRBJ2-2. TRBV21-1 is a listed pseudogene. The CDR3 covers 16 residues. CDR3 in amino acids: CASSKGPLANTGELFF. CDR3 sequence (DNA): TGTGCCAGCAGCAAAGGGCCGCTTGCGAACACCGGGGAGCTGTTTTTT.

The V call is TRBV9, the J call TRBJ1-3; D remains ambiguous. CDR1 SGDLS and CDR2 YYNGEE come from the germline V gene. This CDR3 is built from 14 residues. Trimming left V 6 bases short and J 3 bases short, with 13 bases between. CDR3: CASTSGRLGNTIYF. For the CDR3, the DNA is TGTGCCAGCACCTCCGGACGTCTTGGAAACACCATATATTTT.

The chain carries TRBV11-2 and TRBJ2-3, with D perhaps matching TRBD1 (6 bases). The length of the CDR3 is 15 residues. V lost 2 bases to trimming and J lost 3 bases, with 12 bases between them. The germline CDR1 and CDR2 sequences are SGHAT and FQNNGV. CDR3 nucleotide sequence: TGTGCCAGCAGCTTACTGGGGGCAAGGACAGATACGCAGTATTTT. Translating gives CASSLLGARTDTQYF.

This clonotype was counted at least ten times. V gene TRBV29-1 combines with J gene TRBJ2-7, with TRBD2 identical over 14 bases. With 6 bases clipped from V and 4 bases from J, the junction kept 8 bases outside the gene matches. This CDR3 has 15 residues. CDR1 is SQVTM and CDR2 is ANQGSEA in the germline V gene. The CDR3 reads CSVGTSGRTPYEQYF. CDR3 in DNA: TGCAGCGTGGGGACTAGCGGGAGAACGCCTTACGAGCAGTACTTC.

This CDR3 is CASSYGTRTGELFF. In DNA, the CDR3 is TGTGCCAGCAGTTACGGGACTAGGACCGGGGAGCTGTTTTTT. J is TRBJ2-2 and V is TRBV6-2 or TRBV6-3, with 8 bases aligning to TRBD2. The CDR3 covers 14 residues. In germline, CDR1 is MNHEY, CDR2 SVGEGT. Trimming at V came to 2 bases and at J to 5 bases, leaving 1 base not matched to a gene.

There are many counts of this clonotype. This rearrangement joins TRBV4-3 to TRBJ2-3; 9 nucleotides match TRBD2. The germline gives CDR1 LGHNA, CDR2 YSLEER. V dropped 0 bases and J dropped 2; count of bases not matched to a gene: 3. CDR3 size: 16 residues. CDR3 DNA: TGCGCCAGCAGCCAAGATACTAGCGGGTCCACAGATACGCAGTATTTT. Encoded protein: CASSQDTSGSTDTQYF.

This chain links TRBV5-4 with TRBJ2-7; perhaps D is TRBD1 or TRBD2 (5 bases each). Deletions cut 1 base from V and 3 bases from J, with 11 bases between. Germline V gives CDR1 SGHNT, CDR2 YYREEE (reference sequence). The length of the CDR3 is 14 residues. DNA for the CDR3: TGTGCCAGCAGCTTGACGGGACCGGTCTACGAGCAGTACTTC. Residues: CASSLTGPVYEQYF.

V and J are TRBV4-2 and TRBJ2-3; D could derive from TRBD1 or TRBD2 (7 bases each). Germline CDR1 and CDR2: LGHNA and YNFKEQ. CDR3 length equals 16 residues. V lost 1 base, J lost 4 bases, and 15 bases lay in between. The CDR3 nucleotides are TGTGCCAGCAGCCAAGTAGGGGGAGGGGGCGCAGATACGCAGTATTTT. Translation: CASSQVGGGGADTQYF.

There are a few counts of this clonotype. The chain recombines TRBV7-9 with TRBJ2-1; D uncertain. This CDR3 is 15 amino acids long. Between the trimmed V and J ends, which lost 2 bases and 6 bases, there was a span of 14 bases. Germline assignment: CDR1 SEHNR and CDR2 FQNEAQ (reference sequence). The CDR3 nucleotides read TGTGCCAGCAGCTTAAGGCTGGGCGCCGGCAATGAGCAGTTCTTC. As protein: CASSLRLGAGNEQFF.

The chain uses TRBV2 and TRBJ1-6; D is uncertain. This CDR3 spans 15 amino acids. V was cut by 3 bases and J by 0 bases, with 6 bases left in between. CDR1 and CDR2 (germline): SNHLY, FYNNEI. The CDR3 DNA reads as TGTGCCAGCAGTGACATAGGCTCCTATAATTCACCCCTCCACTTT. Its protein product is CASSDIGSYNSPLHF.

A few counts support this clonotype. V and J are TRBV18 and TRBJ2-1, with a possible D match to TRBD1 (6 bases). Between the trimmed V and J ends, which lost 3 bases and 0 bases, there was a span of 9 bases. The germline CDR1 and CDR2 sequences are KGHSH and LQKENI. This CDR3 comprises 15 residues. For the CDR3, the DNA is TGTGCCAGCTCACCCACAGGGCCCTCCTACAATGAGCAGTTCTTC. Translated, it gives CASSPTGPSYNEQFF.

This CDR3 is CASSLYGADEQFF. In DNA, the CDR3 is TGTGCCAGCAGCTTATACGGGGCCGATGAGCAGTTCTTC. V is TRBV7-6 and J is TRBJ2-1, with D perhaps matching TRBD1 or TRBD2 (5 bases each). The CDR3 covers 13 residues. The V gene lost 2 bases and the J gene lost 8 bases, with 10 bases spanning the gap. Germline CDR1 and CDR2: SGHVS and FNYEAQ.

The J gene is TRBJ1-5, the V gene TRBV18; D not resolved. Trimming left V 5 bases short and J 4 bases short, with 12 bases between. The CDR3 is 14 amino acids. Germline V CDR1 and CDR2: KGHSH, LQKENI. In DNA form, the CDR3 reads TGTGCCAGCTCAGTGGAGGGTTTTAATCAGCCCCAGCATTTT. Translation: CASSVEGFNQPQHF. Variable domain in full (rest from reference TRBV18 and TRBJ1-5): NAGVMQNPRHLVRRRGQEARLRCSPMKGHSHVYWYRQLPEEGLKFMVYLQKENIIDESGMPKERFSAEFPKEGPSILRIQQVVRGDSAAYFCASSVEGFNQPQHFGDGTRLSIL.

This clonotype was seen only a few times. The chain carries TRBV29-1 and TRBJ2-3, with 8 bases lining up with TRBD2. The CDR3 spans 14 residues. CDR1 and CDR2 (germline): SQVTM, ANQGSEA. J gave up 5 bases and V 7 bases, and 11 bases lay outside the gene matches. The CDR3 loop reads CSAGRGGTGDTQYF. The DNA of the CDR3 is TGCAGCGCCGGGAGGGGCGGGACTGGAGATACGCAGTATTTT.

This chain links TRBV4-2 with TRBJ2-3, with D unclear. Per germline, CDR1 LGHNA and CDR2 YNFKEQ. Trimming took 0 bases from V and 4 from J, leaving 14 bases between them. The CDR3 is 16 residues long. The chain's CDR3 is CASSQDLGRRSDTQYF. The CDR3, as DNA: TGTGCCAGCAGCCAAGACCTCGGTCGGCGGTCAGATACGCAGTATTTT.

The J gene is TRBJ2-3, the V gene TRBV6-2 or TRBV6-3; D uncertain. Per germline, CDR1 MNHEY and CDR2 SVGEGT. V was cut by 7 bases and J by 2 bases, with 16 bases left in between. The CDR3 runs to 15 residues. CDR3 region: CASTSTEKITDTQYF. The CDR3 nucleotides read TGTGCCAGCACATCCACAGAGAAAATCACAGATACGCAGTATTTT.

The chain recombines TRBV6-2 or TRBV6-3 with TRBJ2-7, with TRBD2 matching 9 bases. V lost 2 bases to trimming and J lost 4 bases; unmatched junction nucleotides: 6. Germline V gene lookup returns CDR1 MNHEY and CDR2 SVGEGT. CDR3 length: 15 residues. The CDR3 DNA reads TGTGCCAGCAGTTACGCGACTAGCGGACCGTACGAGCAGTACTTC. It encodes CASSYATSGPYEQYF.

V usage is TRBV6-6 and J usage is TRBJ2-7; D may be TRBD1 (5 bases). The CDR3 extends over 15 amino acids. Trimming pared 1 base from V and 4 bases from J, leaving 14 bases between. Germline V gene lookup returns CDR1 MNHNY and CDR2 SVGAGI (reference sequence). The CDR3: CASSYWSRDSYEQYF. For the CDR3, the DNA is TGTGCCAGCAGTTACTGGTCCAGGGATTCTTACGAGCAGTACTTC.